Sequencing of this T cell receptor beta chain was carried out in a study of cytomegalovirus exposure and HLA in healthy donors. General observations from the study: A list of 164 TCR beta chains associated with cytomegalovirus was given.

Sequencing was performed with immunoSEQ multiplex PCR; in TCRdb, only in-frame clones are kept and a portion is missing. The profile shows around 260,000 clones, 90% of them singletons. J gave up 6 bases and V 4 bases, and 2 bases lay outside the gene matches. The CDR3 is 13 residues long. Germline loops: CDR1 MGHRA, CDR2 YSYEKL. This clone was observed a single time. The target antigen is unknown. The source material was PBMCs. This sequence originates from a woman under 40 in good health and CMV-seronegative. The chain uses TRBV4-1 and TRBJ2-1, with TRBD1 matching 8 bases. Here the CDR3 reads CASSRGTGNEQFF. The CDR3 DNA follows: TGCGCCAGCAGCCGTGGGACAGGCAATGAGCAGTTCTTC.